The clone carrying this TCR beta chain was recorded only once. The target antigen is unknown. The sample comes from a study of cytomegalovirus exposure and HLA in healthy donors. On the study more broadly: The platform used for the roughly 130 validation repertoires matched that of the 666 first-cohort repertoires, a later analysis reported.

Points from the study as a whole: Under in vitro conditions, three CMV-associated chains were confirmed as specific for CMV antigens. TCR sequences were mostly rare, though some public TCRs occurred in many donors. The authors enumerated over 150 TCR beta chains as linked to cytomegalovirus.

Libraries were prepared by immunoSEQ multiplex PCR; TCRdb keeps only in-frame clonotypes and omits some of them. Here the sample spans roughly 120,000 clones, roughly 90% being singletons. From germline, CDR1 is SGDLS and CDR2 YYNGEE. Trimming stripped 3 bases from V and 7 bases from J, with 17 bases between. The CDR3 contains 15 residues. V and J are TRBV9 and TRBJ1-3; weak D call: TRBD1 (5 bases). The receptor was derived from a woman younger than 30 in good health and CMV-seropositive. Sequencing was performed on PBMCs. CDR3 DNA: TGTGCCAGCAGCGCCGGGGGAGGCGGTGCGAACACCATATATTTT. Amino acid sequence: CASSAGGGGANTIYF. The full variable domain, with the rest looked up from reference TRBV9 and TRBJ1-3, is DSGVTQTPKHLITATGQRVTLRCSPRSGDLSVYWYQQSLDQGLQFLIQYYNGEERAKGNILERFSAQQFPDLHSELNLSSLELGDSALYFCASSAGGGGANTIYFGEGSWLTVV.